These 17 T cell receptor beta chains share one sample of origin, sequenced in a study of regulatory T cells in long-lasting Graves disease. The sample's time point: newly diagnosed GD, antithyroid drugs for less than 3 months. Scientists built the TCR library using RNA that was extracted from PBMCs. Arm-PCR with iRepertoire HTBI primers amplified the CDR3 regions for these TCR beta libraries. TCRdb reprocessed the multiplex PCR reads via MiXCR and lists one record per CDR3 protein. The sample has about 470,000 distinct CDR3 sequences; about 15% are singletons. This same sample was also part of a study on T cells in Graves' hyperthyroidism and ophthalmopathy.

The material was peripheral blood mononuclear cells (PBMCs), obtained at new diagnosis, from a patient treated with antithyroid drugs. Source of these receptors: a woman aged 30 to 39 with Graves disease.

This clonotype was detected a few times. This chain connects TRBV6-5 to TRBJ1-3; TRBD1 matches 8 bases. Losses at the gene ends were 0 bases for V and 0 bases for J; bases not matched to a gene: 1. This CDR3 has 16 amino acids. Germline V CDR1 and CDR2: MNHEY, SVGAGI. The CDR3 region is CASSYSQGASGNTIYF. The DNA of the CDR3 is TGTGCCAGCAGTTACTCCCAGGGGGCCTCTGGAAACACCATATATTTT.

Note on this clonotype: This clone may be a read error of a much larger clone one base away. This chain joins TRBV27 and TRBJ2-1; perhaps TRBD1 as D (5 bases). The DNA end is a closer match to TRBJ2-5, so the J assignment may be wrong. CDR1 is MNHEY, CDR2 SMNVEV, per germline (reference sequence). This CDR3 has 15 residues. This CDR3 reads CASSFDGLGQEAQYF. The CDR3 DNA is TGTGCCAGCAGTTTCGATGGCTTGGGGCAAGAGGCCCAGTACTTC.

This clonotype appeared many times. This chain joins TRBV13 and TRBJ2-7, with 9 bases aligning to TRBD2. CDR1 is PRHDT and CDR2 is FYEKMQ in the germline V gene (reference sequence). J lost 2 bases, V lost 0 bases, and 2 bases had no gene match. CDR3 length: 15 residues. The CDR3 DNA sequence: TGTGCCAGCAGCTTAGGTGGCGGGAGGGCCTACGAGCAGTACTTC. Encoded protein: CASSLGGGRAYEQYF.

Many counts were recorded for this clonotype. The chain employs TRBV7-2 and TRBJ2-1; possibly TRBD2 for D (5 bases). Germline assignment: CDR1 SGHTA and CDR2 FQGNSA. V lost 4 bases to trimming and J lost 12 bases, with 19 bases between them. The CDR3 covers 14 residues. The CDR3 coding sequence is TGTGCCAGCAGCTCGAGCCCGACTTCCAGCGGGCAGTTCTTC. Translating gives CASSSSPTSSGQFF.

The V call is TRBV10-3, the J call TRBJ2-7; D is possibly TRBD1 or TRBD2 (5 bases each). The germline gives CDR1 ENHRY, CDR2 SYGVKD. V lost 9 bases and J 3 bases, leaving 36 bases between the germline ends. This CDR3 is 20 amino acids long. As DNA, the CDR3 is TGTGCCATAAAACTAAATAAACAGGCGCGGGCACTCAAACCCAACTACGAGCAGTACTTC. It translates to CAIKLNKQARALKPNYEQYF.

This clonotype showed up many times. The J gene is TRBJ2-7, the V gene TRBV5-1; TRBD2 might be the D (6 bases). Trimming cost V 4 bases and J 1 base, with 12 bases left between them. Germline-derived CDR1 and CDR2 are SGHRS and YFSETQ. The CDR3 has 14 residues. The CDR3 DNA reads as TGCGCCAGCAGCCCTGAGCGGGTTTCCTACGAGCAGTACTTC. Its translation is CASSPERVSYEQYF.

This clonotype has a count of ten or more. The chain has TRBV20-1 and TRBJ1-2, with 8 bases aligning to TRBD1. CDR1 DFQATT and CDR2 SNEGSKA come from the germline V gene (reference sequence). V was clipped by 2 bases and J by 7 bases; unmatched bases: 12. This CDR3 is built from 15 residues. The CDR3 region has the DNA TGCAGTGCTAGAACCACCCCCGGACAGGGCAGTGGCTACACCTTC. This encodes CSARTTPGQGSGYTF.

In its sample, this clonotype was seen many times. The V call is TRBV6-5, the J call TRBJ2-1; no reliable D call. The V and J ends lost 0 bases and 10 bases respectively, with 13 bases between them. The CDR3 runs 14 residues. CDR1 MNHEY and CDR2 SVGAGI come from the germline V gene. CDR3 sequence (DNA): TGTGCCAGCAGTTACTCAACCTCCATTATAGAGCAGTTCTTC. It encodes CASSYSTSIIEQFF.

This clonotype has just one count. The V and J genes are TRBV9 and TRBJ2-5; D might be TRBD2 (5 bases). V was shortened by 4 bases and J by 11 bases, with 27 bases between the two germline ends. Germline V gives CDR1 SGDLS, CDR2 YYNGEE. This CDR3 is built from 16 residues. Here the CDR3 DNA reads TGTGCCAGCAGCCCACTGCCGGCTATAGCGTTCAATGAGCAGTACTTC. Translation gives CASSPLPAIAFNEQYF.

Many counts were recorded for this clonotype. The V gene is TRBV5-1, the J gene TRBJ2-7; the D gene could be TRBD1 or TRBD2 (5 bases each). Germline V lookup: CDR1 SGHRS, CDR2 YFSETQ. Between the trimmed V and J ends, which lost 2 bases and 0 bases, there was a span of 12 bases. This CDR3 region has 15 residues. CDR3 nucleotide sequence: TGCGCCAGCAGCTTTGAGGGACGGGACTCCTACGAGCAGTACTTC. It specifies CASSFEGRDSYEQYF.

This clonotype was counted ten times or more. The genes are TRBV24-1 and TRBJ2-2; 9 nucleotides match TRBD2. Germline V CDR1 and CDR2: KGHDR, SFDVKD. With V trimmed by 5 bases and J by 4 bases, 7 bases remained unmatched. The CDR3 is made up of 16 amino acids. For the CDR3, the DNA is TGTGCCACCAGTGCCCATAGCGGGAGAGGCACCGGGGAGCTGTTTTTT. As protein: CATSAHSGRGTGELFF.

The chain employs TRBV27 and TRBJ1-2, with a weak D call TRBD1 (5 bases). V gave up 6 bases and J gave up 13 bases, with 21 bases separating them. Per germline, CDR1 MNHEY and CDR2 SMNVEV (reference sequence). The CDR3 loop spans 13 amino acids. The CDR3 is CASSPVGELVGTF. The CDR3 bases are TGTGCCAGCAGCCCGGTAGGGGAGTTGGTTGGCACCTTC.

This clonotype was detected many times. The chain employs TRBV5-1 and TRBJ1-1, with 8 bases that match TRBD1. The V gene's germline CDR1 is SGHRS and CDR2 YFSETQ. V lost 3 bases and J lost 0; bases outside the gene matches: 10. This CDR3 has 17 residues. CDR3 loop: CASSSRDRRLLNTEAFF. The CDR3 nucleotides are TGCGCCAGCAGCTCCCGGGACAGGCGTTTGTTGAACACTGAAGCTTTCTTT. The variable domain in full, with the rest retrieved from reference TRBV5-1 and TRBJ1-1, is KAGVTQTPRYLIKTRGQQVTLSCSPISGHRSVSWYQQTPGQGLQFLFEYFSETQRNKGNFPGRFSGRQFSNSRSEMNVSTLELGDSALYLCASSSRDRRLLNTEAFFGQGTRLTVV.

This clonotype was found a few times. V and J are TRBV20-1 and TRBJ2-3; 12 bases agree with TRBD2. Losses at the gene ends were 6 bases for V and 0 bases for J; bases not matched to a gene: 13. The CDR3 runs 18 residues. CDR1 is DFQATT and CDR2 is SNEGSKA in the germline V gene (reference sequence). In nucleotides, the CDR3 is TGCAGTGCCACGGGACTAGCGGGTTTCTCCTCTAGCACAGATACGCAGTATTTT. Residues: CSATGLAGFSSSTDTQYF.

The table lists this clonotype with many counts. CDR3: CASSVVSGDTEAFF. The CDR3 nucleotides are TGCGCCAGCAGCGTCGTTTCTGGGGACACTGAAGCTTTCTTT. This chain joins TRBV5-1 and TRBJ1-1, with D uncertain. The germline V and J ends were trimmed by 4 bases and 3 bases, with 13 bases remaining between them. CDR3 size: 14 residues. Germline CDR1 SGHRS, CDR2 YFSETQ.

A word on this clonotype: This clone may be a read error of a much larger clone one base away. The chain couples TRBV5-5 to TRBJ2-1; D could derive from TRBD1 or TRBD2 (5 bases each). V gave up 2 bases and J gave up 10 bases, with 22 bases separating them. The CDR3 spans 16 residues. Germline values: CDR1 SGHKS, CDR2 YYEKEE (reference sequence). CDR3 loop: CASSLWDAGLWDEQFF. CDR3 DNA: TGTGCCAGCAGCTTATGGGATGCTGGCTTGTGGGACGAGCAGTTCTTC.

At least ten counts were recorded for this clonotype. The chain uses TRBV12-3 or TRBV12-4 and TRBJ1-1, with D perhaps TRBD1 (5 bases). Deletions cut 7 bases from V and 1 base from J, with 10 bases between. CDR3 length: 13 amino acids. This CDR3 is CASTRGGNTEAFF. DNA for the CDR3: TGTGCCAGCACTCGGGGCGGGAACACTGAAGCTTTCTTT.